One sample yielded the 14 T cell receptor beta chains listed below, sequenced in a study of naive CD8 T cells in extremely preterm neonates. Deliveries were elective term cesareans at roughly 35-41 weeks, with no labor or membrane rupture. Repertoires were generated with immunoSEQ multiplex PCR, while TCRdb's copy carries only in-frame clones and drops some. This table has about 7,500 clones, around 98% appearing once. Source material: naive CD8+ T cells from cord blood. Source of these receptors: a newborn in good health.

J is TRBJ2-6 and V is TRBV7-9, with D perhaps matching TRBD1 (5 bases). The CDR3 sequence is 15 residues long. Germline CDR1 and CDR2: SEHNR and FQNEAQ (reference sequence). Trimming removed 5 bases at V and 0 bases at J, with 8 bases between. CDR3 coding DNA: TGTGCCAGCAGCCTCGACAGCTCTGGGGCCAACGTCCTGACTTTC. It yields the protein CASSLDSSGANVLTF.

V and J are TRBV1 and TRBJ1-6; the table's D gene call, TRBD1, was not cross checked with the DNA. TRBV1 is classified as a pseudogene. The CDR3 has 15 amino acids. CDR3 loop: CTSSQDKGARSPLHF. Written as DNA, the CDR3 is TGCACCAGCAGCCAAGATAAGGGGGCGCGGTCACCCCTCCACTTT.

This chain joins TRBV5-4 and TRBJ1-1; D gene uncertain. Between the trimmed V and J ends, which lost 3 bases and 3 bases, there was a span of 6 bases. Per the germline V gene, CDR1 is SGHNT and CDR2 is YYREEE (reference sequence). The CDR3 contains 12 residues. CDR3 DNA: TGTGCCAGCAGCTGGGGAGACACTGAAGCTTTCTTT. Residues: CASSWGDTEAFF. Looking up the rest from reference TRBV5-4 and TRBJ1-1 gives the full variable domain: ETGVTQSPTHLIKTRGQQVTLRCSSQSGHNTVSWYQQALGQGPQFIFQYYREEENGRGNFPPRFSGLQFPNYSSELNVNALELDDSALYLCASSWGDTEAFFGQGTRLTVV.

The chain carries TRBV5-4 and TRBJ2-1, with 8 bases matching TRBD2. Germline-derived CDR1 and CDR2 are SGHNT and YYREEE (reference sequence). The CDR3 contains 14 residues. The ends lost 0 bases at V and 5 bases at J; junction bases unmatched: 1. As DNA, the CDR3 is TGTGCCAGCAGCTTGGGGACTAGCAACAATGAGCAGTTCTTC. This encodes CASSLGTSNNEQFF.

This clone showed up just once. The CDR3 DNA reads as TGTGCCAGCAGCTTAGGCCAGGGGAACGAGCAGTACTTC. Translating gives CASSLGQGNEQYF. The V call is TRBV11-2, the J call TRBJ2-7, with a possible D match to TRBD1 (6 bases). V was clipped by 1 base and J by 5 bases, with 9 bases between them. The CDR3 extends over 13 amino acids. CDR1 SGHAT and CDR2 FQNNGV come from the germline V gene.

The chain uses TRBV11-3 and TRBJ1-1; 7 nucleotides agree with TRBD1. Germline-derived CDR1 and CDR2 are SGHNT and YENEEA. V dropped 4 bases and J dropped 4; count of bases not matched to a gene: 0. The CDR3 is 12 residues long. CDR3 DNA: TGTGCCAGCAGCTCAGGGGGCACTGAAGCTTTCTTT. Translated, it gives CASSSGGTEAFF.

The rearrangement joins TRBV19 to TRBJ2-3, with 7 positions matching TRBD1. The CDR3 length is 12 residues. CDR1 is LNHDA, CDR2 SQIVND, per germline (reference sequence). Losses at the gene ends were 9 bases for V and 9 bases for J; bases not matched to a gene: 9. CDR3 amino acids: CASLDREWTQYF. In DNA, the CDR3 is TGTGCCAGCCTTGACAGGGAATGGACGCAGTATTTT.

This clone has just one count. This chain connects TRBV11-2 to TRBJ1-2, with D possibly matching TRBD1 (6 bases). CDR3 length: 14 residues. The germline gives CDR1 SGHAT, CDR2 FQNNGV. V was clipped by 2 bases and J by 3 bases, with 10 bases between them. The CDR3 region is CASSLSAGDYGYTF. The CDR3 nucleotides are TGTGCCAGCAGCTTATCGGCAGGGGACTATGGCTACACCTTC.

The rearrangement uses TRBV11-2 and TRBJ2-3, with 14 nucleotides matching TRBD2. V was pared by 10 bases and J by 4 bases, with 7 bases of the junction left unmatched. Germline V gives CDR1 SGHAT, CDR2 FQNNGV. The CDR3 runs to 15 residues. The DNA of the CDR3 is TGTGCCATTCCGACTAGCGGGGGGGCCCCAGATACGCAGTATTTT. Amino acids: CAIPTSGGAPDTQYF. Full variable domain (rest looked up from reference TRBV11-2 and TRBJ2-3): EAGVAQSPRYKIIEKRQSVAFWCNPISGHATLYWYQQILGQGPKLLIQFQNNGVVDDSQLPKDRFSAERLKGVDSTLKIQPAKLEDSAVYLCAIPTSGGAPDTQYFGPGTRLTVL.

The sample holds one count of this clone. The chain couples TRBV30 to TRBJ1-5, with 7 bases aligning to TRBD1. Germline CDR1 and CDR2: GTSNPN and SVGIG (reference sequence). Losses at the gene ends were 2 bases for V and 4 bases for J; bases not matched to a gene: 8. CDR3 length equals 15 residues. The CDR3 bases are TGTGCCTGGAGTCCACAGGGGCCGATAAATCAGCCCCAGCATTTT. Its protein product is CAWSPQGPINQPQHF.

This clone has only one observation. The chain recombines TRBV2 with TRBJ2-7; TRBD1 aligns across 9 bases. The CDR3 consists of 15 residues. Germline V lookup: CDR1 SNHLY, CDR2 FYNNEI. Trimming cost V 6 bases and J 0 bases; bases outside gene matches: 6. The CDR3 here is CASRTGTGSSYEQYF. CDR3 coding DNA: TGTGCCAGCAGGACCGGGACAGGGAGCTCCTACGAGCAGTACTTC.

J is TRBJ2-5 and V is TRBV5-6; no clear D gene. V gave up 0 bases and J gave up 9 bases, with 9 bases separating them. The CDR3 is 12 amino acids. Germline V lookup: CDR1 SGHDT, CDR2 YYEEEE. The CDR3 nucleotides read TGTGCCAGCAGCTTGGGAACGGGTGCCCAGTACTTC. Translation gives CASSLGTGAQYF.

A remark on this clone: This CDR3 is also generated by other DNA sequences in the sample. This chain uses TRBV4-1 with TRBJ1-5, with D maybe TRBD1 (6 bases). CDR3 length equals 13 residues. Germline CDR1 MGHRA, CDR2 YSYEKL. Trimming shortened V by 0 bases and J by 6 bases, and 6 bases separated the two germline ends. The CDR3 DNA follows: TGCGCCAGCAGCCAAGACAGGGGTCAGCCCCAGCATTTT. Its translation is CASSQDRGQPQHF.

The chain recombines TRBV5-6 with TRBJ2-5; 15 nucleotides agree with TRBD2. This CDR3 has 16 amino acids. Losses at the gene ends were 4 bases for V and 4 bases for J; bases not matched to a gene: 5. From germline, CDR1 is SGHDT and CDR2 YYEEEE. For the CDR3, the DNA is TGTGCCAGCAGCACCTGGACTAGCGGGGGGGGAGAGACCCAGTACTTC. This encodes CASSTWTSGGGETQYF.